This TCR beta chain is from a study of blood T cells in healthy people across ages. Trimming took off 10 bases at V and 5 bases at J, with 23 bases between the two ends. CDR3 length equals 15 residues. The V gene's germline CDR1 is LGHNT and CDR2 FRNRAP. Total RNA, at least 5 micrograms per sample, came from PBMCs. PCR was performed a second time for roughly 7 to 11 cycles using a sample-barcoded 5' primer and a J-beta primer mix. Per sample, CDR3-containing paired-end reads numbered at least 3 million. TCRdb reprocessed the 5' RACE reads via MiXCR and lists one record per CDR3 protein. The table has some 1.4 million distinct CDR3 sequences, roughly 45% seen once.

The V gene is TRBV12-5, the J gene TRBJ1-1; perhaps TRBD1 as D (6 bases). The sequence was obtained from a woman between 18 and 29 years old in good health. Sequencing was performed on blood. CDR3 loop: CATLSGQGPGTEAFF. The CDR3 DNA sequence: TGTGCTACCCTCAGCGGCCAGGGGCCTGGGACTGAAGCTTTCTTT.